This TCR beta chain is drawn from a study of T cell repertoires in cytomegalovirus infection. Study in general: Peptides in the study included HLA-C-restricted and HLA-B-restricted CMV epitopes. Signatures in public TCR beta sequences pointed to both CMV infection and matching HLA type. Study observations and caveats: HLA-C-restricted CMV-specific TCR beta clonotypes prevailed in the ex vivo response.

The CDR3 loop spans 15 amino acids. With 8 bases clipped from V and 2 bases from J, the junction kept 10 bases outside the gene matches. The germline gives CDR1 SEHNR, CDR2 FQNEAQ (reference sequence). TCRdb re-called the reads with MiXCR, one entry per CDR3 protein. This table holds hundreds of thousands of distinct CDR3 sequences, more than 30% found once. About this clonotype: Its antigen is undetermined.

This specimen consisted of cultured PBMCs, obtained from culture after CMV antigen stimulation. The TCR was taken from a human donor in good health (CMV status not recorded). Some clones in this sample may be carry-over from other donors' samples. The V call is TRBV7-9, the J call TRBJ2-5, with 8 bases identical to TRBD1. The CDR3 sequence: CASALGTGGQETQYF. DNA of the CDR3: TGTGCCAGCGCACTGGGGACAGGCGGGCAAGAGACCCAGTACTTC. The full variable domain, with the rest looked up from reference TRBV7-9 and TRBJ2-5, is DTGVSQNPRHKITKRGQNVTFRCDPISEHNRLYWYRQTLGQGPEFLTYFQNEAQLEKSRLLSDRFSAERPKGSFSTLEIQRTEQGDSAMYLCASALGTGGQETQYFGPGTRLLVL.